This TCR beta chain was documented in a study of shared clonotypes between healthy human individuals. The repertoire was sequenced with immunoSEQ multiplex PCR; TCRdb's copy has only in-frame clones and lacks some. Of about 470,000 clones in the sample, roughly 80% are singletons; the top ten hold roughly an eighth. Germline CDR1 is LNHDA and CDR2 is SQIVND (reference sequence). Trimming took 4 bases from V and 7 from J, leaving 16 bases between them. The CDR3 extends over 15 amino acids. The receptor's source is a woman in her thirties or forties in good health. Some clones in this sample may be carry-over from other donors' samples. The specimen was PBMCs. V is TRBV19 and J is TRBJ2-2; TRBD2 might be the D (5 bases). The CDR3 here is CASSTQAEVVGELFF. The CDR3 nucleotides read TGTGCCAGTAGTACTCAAGCGGAAGTAGTCGGGGAGCTGTTTTTT. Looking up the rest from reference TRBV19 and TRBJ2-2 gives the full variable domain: DGGITQSPKYLFRKEGQNVTLSCEQNLNHDAMYWYRQDPGQGLRLIYYSQIVNDFQKGDIAEGYSVSREKKESFPLTVTSAQKNPTAFYLCASSTQAEVVGELFFGEGSRLTVL.